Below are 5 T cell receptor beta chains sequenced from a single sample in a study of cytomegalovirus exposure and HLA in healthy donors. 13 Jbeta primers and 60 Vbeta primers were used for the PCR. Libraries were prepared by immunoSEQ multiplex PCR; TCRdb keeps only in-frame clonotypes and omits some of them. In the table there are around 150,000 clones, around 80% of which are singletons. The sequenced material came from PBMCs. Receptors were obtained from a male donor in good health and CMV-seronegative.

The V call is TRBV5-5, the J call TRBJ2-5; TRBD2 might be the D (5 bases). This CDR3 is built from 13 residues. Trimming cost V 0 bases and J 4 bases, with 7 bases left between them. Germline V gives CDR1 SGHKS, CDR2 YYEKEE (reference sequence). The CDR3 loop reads CASSLVGRETQYF. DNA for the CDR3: TGTGCCAGCAGCTTGGTGGGGAGAGAGACCCAGTACTTC.

The CDR3 here is CASSPEAGGDTQYF. CDR3 nucleotides: TGTGCCAGCTCACCAGAGGCAGGGGGGGATACGCAGTATTTT. J is TRBJ2-3 and V is TRBV18, with D possibly matching TRBD1 (7 bases). Trimming took off 2 bases at V and 6 bases at J, with 12 bases between the two ends. Germline values: CDR1 KGHSH, CDR2 LQKENI. The CDR3 length is 14 residues.

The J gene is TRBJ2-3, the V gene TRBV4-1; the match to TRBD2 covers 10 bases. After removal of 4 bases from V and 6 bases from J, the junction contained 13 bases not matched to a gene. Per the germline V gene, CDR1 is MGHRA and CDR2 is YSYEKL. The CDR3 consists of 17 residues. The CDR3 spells CASSLPPGTSAPDTQYF. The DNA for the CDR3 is TGCGCCAGCAGCCTACCCCCCGGGACTAGCGCCCCCGATACGCAGTATTTT.

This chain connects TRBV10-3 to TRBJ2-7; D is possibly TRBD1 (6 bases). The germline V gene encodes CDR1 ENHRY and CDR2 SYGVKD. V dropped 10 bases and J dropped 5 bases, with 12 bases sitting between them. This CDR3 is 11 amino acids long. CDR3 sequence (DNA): TGTGCCACCACACAGGGCCACGAGCAGTACTTC. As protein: CATTQGHEQYF.

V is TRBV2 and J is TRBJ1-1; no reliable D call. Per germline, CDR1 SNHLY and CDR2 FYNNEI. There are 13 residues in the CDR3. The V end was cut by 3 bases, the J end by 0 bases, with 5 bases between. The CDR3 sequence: CASSDNMNTEAFF. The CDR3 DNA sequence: TGTGCCAGCAGTGACAACATGAACACTGAAGCTTTCTTT.